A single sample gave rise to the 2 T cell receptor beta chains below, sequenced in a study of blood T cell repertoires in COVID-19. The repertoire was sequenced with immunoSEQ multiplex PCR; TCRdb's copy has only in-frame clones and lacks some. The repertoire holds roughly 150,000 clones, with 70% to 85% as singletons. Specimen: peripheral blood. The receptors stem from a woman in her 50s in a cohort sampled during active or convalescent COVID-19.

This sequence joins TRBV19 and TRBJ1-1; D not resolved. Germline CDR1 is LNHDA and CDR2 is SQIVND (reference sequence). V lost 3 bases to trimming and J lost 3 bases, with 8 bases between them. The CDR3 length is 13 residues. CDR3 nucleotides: TGTGCCAGTAGTATTGTCCAGGACACTGAAGCTTTCTTT. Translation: CASSIVQDTEAFF.

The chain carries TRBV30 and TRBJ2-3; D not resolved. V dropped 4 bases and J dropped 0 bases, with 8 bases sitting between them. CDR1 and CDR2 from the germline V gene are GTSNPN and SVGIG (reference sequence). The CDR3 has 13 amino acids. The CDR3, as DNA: TGTGCCTGGATGGGCGCCAGCACAGATACGCAGTATTTT. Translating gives CAWMGASTDTQYF.